The 8 T cell receptor beta chains below come from one sample, sequenced in a study of blood T cell repertoires in COVID-19. Method: immunoSEQ multiplex PCR; TCRdb's copy keeps in-frame clones and lacks some. In the table there are 180,000 or so clones, roughly 83% of which are singletons. Material for sequencing was PBMCs or T cells enriched from blood (not recorded which). All receptors come from a woman between 55 and 75 years old who had recovered from COVID-19.

This rearrangement joins TRBV14 to TRBJ2-3; D ambiguous. Trimming pared 4 bases from V and 0 bases from J, leaving 14 bases between. The CDR3 has 16 residues. Germline V gene data show CDR1 as SGHDN and CDR2 as FVKESK. CDR3 DNA: TGTGCCAGCAGCCTCCAATGGGCCCTAAGCACAGATACGCAGTATTTT. This encodes CASSLQWALSTDTQYF.

This chain connects TRBV30 to TRBJ1-2; 8 nucleotides line up with TRBD1. Unmatched junction bases numbered 8, after V lost 1 base and J lost 4 bases. CDR1 and CDR2 (germline): GTSNPN, SVGIG (reference sequence). CDR3 length equals 15 residues. This CDR3 is CAWSAGGGTTYGYTF. CDR3 nucleotides: TGTGCCTGGAGTGCAGGGGGCGGTACAACCTATGGCTACACCTTC.

The V and J genes are TRBV3-1 (or the pseudogene TRBV3-2) and TRBJ1-3; no reliable D call. Trimming cost V 4 bases and J 5 bases, with 12 bases left between them. The CDR3 is 14 amino acids. Germline assignment: CDR1 LGHDT and CDR2 YNNKEL (reference sequence). CDR3 amino acids: CASSLGVERNTIYF. CDR3 coding DNA: TGTGCCAGCAGCCTCGGGGTAGAGCGAAACACCATATATTTT.

The chain uses TRBV5-1 and TRBJ2-7; TRBD1 aligns across 11 bases. CDR1 and CDR2 (germline): SGHRS, YFSETQ. This CDR3 has 14 amino acids. Unmatched junction bases numbered 3, after V lost 3 bases and J lost 4 bases. The CDR3 DNA sequence: TGCGCCAGCAGCTCGGGACAGGGGGGGTACGAGCAGTACTTC. Its translation is CASSSGQGGYEQYF.

This clone was counted a single time. The chain carries TRBV4-2 and TRBJ1-5; D is perhaps TRBD1 (5 bases). Germline CDR1 and CDR2: LGHNA and YNFKEQ. Trimming took off 0 bases at V and 4 bases at J, with 13 bases between the two ends. There are 16 residues in the CDR3. CDR3 coding DNA: TGTGCCAGCAGCCAAGATCTGTGGCGGGGGAATCAGCCCCAGCATTTT. Translating it yields CASSQDLWRGNQPQHF.

This clone was observed a few times. CDR3 DNA: TGTGCCACAACTACCGACACTGAAGCTTTCTTT. This sequence encodes CATTTDTEAFF. V is TRBV6-5 and J is TRBJ1-1; D gene ambiguous. The germline gives CDR1 MNHEY, CDR2 SVGAGI. The CDR3 contains 11 residues. Trimming cost V 10 bases and J 3 bases, with 9 bases left between them.

V gene TRBV4-2 combines with J gene TRBJ1-4; TRBD1 matches at 7 bases. The J segment lost 4 bases and the V segment lost 3 bases, leaving 2 bases of the junction unmatched. Germline V gives CDR1 LGHNA, CDR2 YNFKEQ. CDR3 size: 14 residues. This chain's CDR3 is CASSQGQLNEKLFF. The DNA of the CDR3 is TGTGCCAGCAGCCAGGGACAGCTTAATGAAAAACTGTTTTTT.

J is TRBJ2-1 and V is TRBV11-2; D is perhaps TRBD1 (6 bases). This CDR3 comprises 15 residues. The V and J ends lost 2 bases and 2 bases respectively, with 10 bases between them. CDR1 and CDR2 (germline): SGHAT, FQNNGV. The CDR3 sequence is CASSLLGGPYNEQFF. DNA of the CDR3: TGTGCCAGCAGCTTATTAGGGGGTCCCTACAATGAGCAGTTCTTC. Full variable domain (missing parts from reference TRBV11-2 and TRBJ2-1): EAGVAQSPRYKIIEKRQSVAFWCNPISGHATLYWYQQILGQGPKLLIQFQNNGVVDDSQLPKDRFSAERLKGVDSTLKIQPAKLEDSAVYLCASSLLGGPYNEQFFGPGTRLTVL.